This T cell receptor beta chain was identified during a study of blood T cell repertoires in COVID-19. Study-wide context: T cells, B-cell-depleted T cells, or PBMCs provided the cDNA or gDNA that served as material.

The germline gives CDR1 SGHTA, CDR2 FQGNSA. This CDR3 is 14 amino acids long. Germline trimming cut 7 bases from V and 1 base from J; bases unmatched to any gene: 6. The authors' processing: Reference gene primer amplification in the assay estimated nucleated cell counts. Sequencing used immunoSEQ multiplex PCR; TCRdb keeps in-frame clones, though not all of them. V and J calls and clone size are those listed in that table; D and trimming were worked out from the DNA. Of approximately 70,000 clones in the sample, 80% are singletons; the top ten hold 15% to 20%. This clone has just one count. Sequenced sample: peripheral blood. This clonotype originated in a man in his 70s who had recovered from COVID-19. The chain has TRBV7-2 and TRBJ2-5; TRBD1 aligns across 7 bases. The CDR3 region is CASNPGTVQETQYF. The DNA of the CDR3 is TGTGCCAGCAACCCTGGGACAGTCCAAGAGACCCAGTACTTC.